These 13 T cell receptor beta chains were sequenced from one sample in a study of blood T cell repertoires in COVID-19. Only in-frame clones appear in the TCRdb table, and some are missing; sequencing was by immunoSEQ multiplex PCR. The data hold approximately 70,000 clones, with about four fifths observed a single time. The sequenced material came from peripheral blood. These receptors came from a woman of 80 years or more with acute or convalescent COVID-19.

V usage is TRBV7-9 and J usage is TRBJ2-3; TRBD2 matches at 8 bases. Germline V gene lookup returns CDR1 SEHNR and CDR2 FQNEAQ (reference sequence). The J segment lost 0 bases and the V segment lost 8 bases, leaving 13 bases of the junction unmatched. The CDR3 contains 17 residues. Here the CDR3 DNA reads TGTGCCAGCGCACGAAACGCGGGAGGCCGAAGCACAGATACGCAGTATTTT. Amino acids: CASARNAGGRSTDTQYF.

V and J are TRBV18 and TRBJ1-4; no reliable D call. Trimming cost V 3 bases and J 2 bases, with 10 bases left between them. The CDR3 contains 15 residues. Germline V gene lookup returns CDR1 KGHSH and CDR2 LQKENI. CDR3 region: CASSPLPGTNEKLFF. DNA of the CDR3: TGTGCCAGCTCACCGCTCCCGGGGACTAATGAAAAACTGTTTTTT. The whole variable domain, filled in from reference TRBV18 and TRBJ1-4, reads NAGVMQNPRHLVRRRGQEARLRCSPMKGHSHVYWYRQLPEEGLKFMVYLQKENIIDESGMPKERFSAEFPKEGPSILRIQQVVRGDSAAYFCASSPLPGTNEKLFFGSGTQLSVL.

V and J are TRBV28 and TRBJ2-7; D gene ambiguous. The V end lost 9 bases, the J end lost 2 bases, and 14 bases lay between the germline ends. CDR1 is MDHEN and CDR2 is SYDVKM in the germline V gene. The CDR3 contains 13 residues. The CDR3 sequence is CASHSILTYEQYF. The CDR3 region has the DNA TGTGCCAGTCACTCAATTTTAACCTACGAGCAGTACTTC.

The V call is TRBV5-1, the J call TRBJ2-7; D might be TRBD1 (6 bases). The CDR3 is 14 residues long. The V end was cut by 4 bases, the J end by 0 bases, with 11 bases between. Germline CDR1 is SGHRS and CDR2 is YFSETQ. CDR3 in amino acids: CASSLGTNSYEQYF. CDR3 nucleotides: TGCGCCAGCAGCCTGGGGACAAACTCCTACGAGCAGTACTTC.

The chain couples TRBV9 to TRBJ2-7; 10 nucleotides agree with TRBD1. CDR1 is SGDLS and CDR2 is YYNGEE in the germline V gene. Trimming at V came to 4 bases and at J to 2 bases, leaving 3 bases not matched to a gene. The CDR3 contains 14 residues. CDR3 amino acids: CASSSGQGAYEQYF. The CDR3 bases are TGTGCCAGCAGCTCCGGACAGGGGGCCTACGAGCAGTACTTC.

This clone was seen only once. The genes are TRBV9 and TRBJ2-1; the match to TRBD2 covers 13 bases. CDR1 SGDLS and CDR2 YYNGEE come from the germline V gene. V trimming: 3 bases; J trimming: 8 bases; junction bases outside the gene matches: 5. The CDR3 is 15 amino acids. CDR3 nucleotide sequence: TGTGCCAGCAGCGGAGGACTAGCGGGAGTGCATGAGCAGTTCTTC. This translates into CASSGGLAGVHEQFF. The full variable domain, in which reference TRBV9 and TRBJ2-1 provide the parts outside the CDR3, is DSGVTQTPKHLITATGQRVTLRCSPRSGDLSVYWYQQSLDQGLQFLIQYYNGEERAKGNILERFSAQQFPDLHSELNLSSLELGDSALYFCASSGGLAGVHEQFFGPGTRLTVL.

The J gene is TRBJ1-2, the V gene TRBV7-2, with D tentatively TRBD1 (5 bases). CDR1 and CDR2 from the germline V gene are SGHTA and FQGNSA. This CDR3 is 15 amino acids long. Trimming left V 2 bases short and J 1 base short, with 11 bases between. The CDR3 DNA sequence: TGTGCCAGCAGCTTAAAGGGGCCACTTAACTATGGCTACACCTTC. Its protein is CASSLKGPLNYGYTF.

The rearrangement links TRBV11-2 to TRBJ1-2; D gene unclear. The CDR3 has 13 amino acids. CDR1 SGHAT and CDR2 FQNNGV come from the germline V gene. Trimming shortened V by 5 bases and J by 8 bases, and 15 bases separated the two germline ends. This CDR3 reads CASSEGLAGGYTF. DNA for the CDR3: TGTGCCAGCAGCGAGGGTCTTGCCGGGGGCTACACCTTC.

This clone is a singleton in its sample. The rearrangement joins TRBV5-1 to TRBJ2-1; maybe TRBD2 (6 bases). The germline V and J ends were trimmed by 0 bases and 7 bases, with 8 bases remaining between them. The CDR3 covers 13 residues. Germline loops: CDR1 SGHRS, CDR2 YFSETQ. CDR3 DNA: TGCGCCAGCAGCTTGGTCAGCGGGAATGAGCAGTTCTTC. Encoded protein: CASSLVSGNEQFF.

There are a few counts of this clone. This chain uses TRBV6-5 with TRBJ2-7; D is ambiguous. The CDR3 extends over 11 amino acids. Trimming pared 2 bases from V and 9 bases from J, leaving 8 bases between. CDR1 is MNHEY, CDR2 SVGAGI, per germline. The CDR3 reads CASSYLTLQYF. In DNA, the CDR3 is TGTGCCAGCAGTTACCTAACCTTGCAGTACTTC.

V and J are TRBV5-1 and TRBJ2-3; 9 bases match TRBD1. The germline V gene has CDR1 SGHRS and CDR2 YFSETQ. V shed 7 bases, J shed 2 bases, and the junction held 8 bases outside the gene matches. The length of the CDR3 is 15 residues. Written as DNA, the CDR3 is TGCGCCAGCGCACCGGGACAGGGAAACACAGATACGCAGTATTTT. Translated: CASAPGQGNTDTQYF.

The genes are TRBV10-1 and TRBJ2-3; TRBD2 matches at 8 bases. Germline V gene sequence: CDR1 WNHNN, CDR2 SYGVQD (reference sequence). The junction had 12 bases not matched to a gene; V was cut back by 8 bases and J by 5 bases. CDR3 length equals 15 residues. The chain's CDR3 is CASQTSGGPEDTQYF. CDR3 DNA sequence: TGCGCCAGCCAGACCTCGGGAGGGCCCGAAGATACGCAGTATTTT.

The chain joins TRBV11-3 to TRBJ2-1, with 8 bases aligning to TRBD2. The CDR3 covers 15 residues. Germline V gene lookup returns CDR1 SGHNT and CDR2 YENEEA. V lost 0 bases to trimming and J lost 2 bases; unmatched junction nucleotides: 0. CDR3 sequence reads: CASSLERGAYNEQFF. In DNA form, the CDR3 reads TGTGCCAGCAGCTTAGAGCGGGGGGCCTACAATGAGCAGTTCTTC.